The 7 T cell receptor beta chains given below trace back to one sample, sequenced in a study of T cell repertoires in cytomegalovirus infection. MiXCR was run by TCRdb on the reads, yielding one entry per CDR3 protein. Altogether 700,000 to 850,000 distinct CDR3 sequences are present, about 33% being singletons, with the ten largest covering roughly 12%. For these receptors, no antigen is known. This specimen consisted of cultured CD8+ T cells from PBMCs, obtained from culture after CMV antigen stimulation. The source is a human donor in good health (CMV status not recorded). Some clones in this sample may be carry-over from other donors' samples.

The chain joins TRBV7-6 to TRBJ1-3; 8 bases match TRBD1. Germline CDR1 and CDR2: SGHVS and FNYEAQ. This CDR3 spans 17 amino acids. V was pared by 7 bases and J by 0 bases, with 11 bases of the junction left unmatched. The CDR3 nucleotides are TGTGCCAGCATCTTCCCTCAGGGGGCCGGCTCTGGAAACACCATATATTTT. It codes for CASIFPQGAGSGNTIYF.

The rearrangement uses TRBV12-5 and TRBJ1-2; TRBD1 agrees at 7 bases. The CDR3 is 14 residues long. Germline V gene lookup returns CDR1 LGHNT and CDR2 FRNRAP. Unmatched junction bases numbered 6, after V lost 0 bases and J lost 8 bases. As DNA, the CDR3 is TGTGCTAGTGGTTTGGTTGGACAGGCTTTCGGCTACACCTTC. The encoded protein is CASGLVGQAFGYTF.

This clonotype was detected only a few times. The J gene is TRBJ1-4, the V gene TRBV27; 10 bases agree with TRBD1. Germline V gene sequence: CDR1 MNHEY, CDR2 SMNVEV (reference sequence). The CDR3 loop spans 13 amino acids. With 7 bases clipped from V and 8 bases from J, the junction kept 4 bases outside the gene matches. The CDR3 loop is CASKTGGREKLFF. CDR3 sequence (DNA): TGTGCCAGCAAGACAGGGGGCCGGGAAAAACTGTTTTTT.

The CDR3 loop is CASRLVSRVGERNTGELFF. The CDR3 bases are TGTGCCAGCAGACTCGTCTCCAGGGTCGGGGAAAGAAACACCGGGGAGCTGTTTTTT. The chain has TRBV6-2 or TRBV6-3 and TRBJ2-2; either TRBD1 or TRBD2 may supply D (5 bases each). Germline CDR1 and CDR2: MNHEY and SVGEGT. CDR3 length: 19 residues. V shed 6 bases and J shed 2 bases, with 25 bases lying between them.

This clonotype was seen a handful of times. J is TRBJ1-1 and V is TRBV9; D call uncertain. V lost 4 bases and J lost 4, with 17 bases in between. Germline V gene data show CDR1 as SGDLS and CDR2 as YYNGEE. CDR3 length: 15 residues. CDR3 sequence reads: CASSLKGLSGTEAFF. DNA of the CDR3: TGTGCCAGCAGCCTAAAGGGCCTATCGGGCACTGAAGCTTTCTTT.

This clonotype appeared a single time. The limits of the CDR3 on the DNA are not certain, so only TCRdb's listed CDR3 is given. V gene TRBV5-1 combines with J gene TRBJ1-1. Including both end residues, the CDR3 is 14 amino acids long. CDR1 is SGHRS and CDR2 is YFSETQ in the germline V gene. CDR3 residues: CASSFGNGNTEAFF.

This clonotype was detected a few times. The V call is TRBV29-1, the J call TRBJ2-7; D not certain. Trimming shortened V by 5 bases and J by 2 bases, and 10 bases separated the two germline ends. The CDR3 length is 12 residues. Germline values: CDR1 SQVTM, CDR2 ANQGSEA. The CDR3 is CSVQDGPYEQYF. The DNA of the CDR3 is TGCAGCGTTCAGGACGGACCCTACGAGCAGTACTTC.